Listed below are T cell receptor beta chains from one sample, sequenced in a study of blood T cells in healthy people across ages. TCRdb ran MiXCR on the 5' RACE reads and lists one entry per CDR3 protein. The data show about 830,000 distinct CDR3 sequences, with nearly 60% seen just once and 22% held by the top ten. Sample: blood. These receptors were taken from a man aged 25-45 years in good health. Each CDR3 is given with its conserved first and last residue. A D gene is named only where the DNA matches it firmly. Size is stated for part of the rows, as once, few or many counts, or as a class when the clone is expanded.

abundance,d_gene,v_gene,j_gene,CDR3aa,CDR3nt
many,NA,TRBV2,TRBJ2-7,CASSLPVGEQYF,TGTGCCAGCAGCCTACCTGTGGGCGAGCAGTACTTC
NA,NA,TRBV27,TRBJ2-5,CASRLQIQETQYF,TGTGCCAGCAGGTTACAGATCCAAGAGACCCAGTACTTC
few,TRBD2,TRBV5-5,TRBJ2-1,CASSPGTRASNEQFF,TGTGCCAGCAGCCCCGGGACTAGAGCCTCTAATGAGCAGTTCTTC
NA,NA,TRBV20-1,TRBJ1-2,CSASLEYGYTF,TGCAGTGCTAGTCTTGAGTATGGCTACACCTTC
NA,NA,TRBV7-2,TRBJ2-7,CASSLYRGPAMEQYF,TGTGCCAGCAGCTTATACCGGGGCCCCGCGATGGAGCAGTACTTC
NA,NA,TRBV15,TRBJ2-1,CATRHYSYNEQFF,TGTGCCACTAGACACTACTCCTACAATGAGCAGTTCTTC
few,NA,TRBV4-2,TRBJ2-1,CASSQDGGAAGEQFF,TGTGCCAGCAGCCAAGATGGGGGGGCGGCGGGTGAGCAGTTCTTC
NA,TRBD2,TRBV20-1,TRBJ2-1,CSASPPSGRILENEQFF,TGCAGTGCTAGTCCTCCTAGCGGGAGAATCTTGGAAAATGAGCAGTTCTTC
NA,TRBD1,TRBV20-1,TRBJ2-7,CSARSGTANLDEQYF,TGCAGTGCTAGATCCGGGACAGCGAATCTGGACGAGCAGTACTTC
NA,NA,TRBV9,TRBJ1-1,CASSVGIDSLNTEAFF,TGTGCCAGCAGCGTAGGTATAGACAGCTTGAACACTGAAGCTTTCTTT
NA,NA,TRBV28,TRBJ1-2,CASSFPVTNYGYTF,TGTGCCAGCAGTTTTCCGGTGACTAACTATGGCTACACCTTC
NA,NA,TRBV29-1,TRBJ2-5,CSVVRILQETQYF,TGCAGCGTTGTTAGAATCCTTCAAGAGACCCAGTACTTC
NA,NA,TRBV29-1,TRBJ1-5,CSVEDGDQPQHF,TGCAGCGTTGAAGACGGGGACCAGCCCCAGCATTTT
few,NA,TRBV6-2/TRBV6-3,TRBJ2-4,CASSYGVAKNIQYF,TGTGCCAGCAGTTACGGGGTTGCCAAAAACATTCAGTACTTC
NA,NA,TRBV18,TRBJ2-5,CASSPDQQGEQYF,TGTGCCAGCTCACCAGACCAGCAGGGAGAGCAGTACTTC
NA,NA,TRBV20-1,TRBJ2-1,CSARDAAQRQDEQFF,TGCAGTGCTAGAGATGCTGCCCAGCGGCAGGATGAGCAGTTCTTC
NA,TRBD2,TRBV29-1,TRBJ2-3,CSVENPLGLAGANTDTQYF,TGCAGCGTTGAAAATCCCCTGGGACTAGCGGGAGCCAACACAGATACGCAGTATTTT
NA,NA,TRBV2,TRBJ2-5,CASRWAPYQETQYF,TGTGCCAGCAGGTGGGCCCCGTACCAAGAGACCCAGTACTTC
NA,TRBD2,TRBV29-1,TRBJ2-1,CSASKGNLAGALNEQFF,TGCAGCGCTTCGAAGGGGAACCTAGCGGGAGCGCTCAATGAGCAGTTCTTC
NA,NA,TRBV13,TRBJ2-7,CASSSVTDREPYEQYF,TGTGCCAGCAGCTCGGTGACAGATCGAGAACCCTACGAGCAGTACTTC